These T cell receptor beta chains were read from a single sample in a study of OX40 agonist ivuxolimab in advanced cancers. Only in-frame clones appear in the TCRdb table, and some are missing; sequencing was by immunoSEQ multiplex PCR. The table has 70,000 or so clones, 84% seen once; the top ten hold around 0.78%. Here the sequenced sample was CD4+ or CD8+ T cells sorted from blood, taken in a trial of the OX40 agonist ivuxolimab. The receptors here all came from an adult with an advanced solid tumor such as melanoma, head and neck, liver or kidney cancer. The CDR3 runs from the conserved cysteine through the conserved F or W. D genes are given only for firm matches. Clone size is not always given. Where it is, it says once, few, many or a class for expanded clones.

NA,medium-sized,TRBV27,TRBJ1-4,TGTGCCAGCAGCCTGGACAGCCGTAATGAAAAACTGTTTTTT,CASSLDSRNEKLFF
NA,NA,TRBV10-3,TRBJ1-1,TGTGCCATCAGTGAGTTACAGGGTTCTAACACTGAAGCTTTCTTT,CAISELQGSNTEAFF
NA,NA,TRBV29-1,TRBJ1-2,TGCAGCGTTGGCGGCCAGGGCCAAAGGTACACCTTC,CSVGGQGQRYTF
TRBD2,NA,TRBV5-4,TRBJ2-1,TGTGCCAGCACCCTCGGACTAGCGTCGGAGAATGAGCAGTTCTTC,CASTLGLASENEQFF
NA,few,TRBV15,TRBJ2-7,TGTGCCACCAGCAGAGATCTAACGTTAGTGGAGCAGTACTTC,CATSRDLTLVEQYF
NA,NA,TRBV6-5,TRBJ1-6,TGTGCCACCACCCCGGCAATGGGTTCACCCCTCCACTTT,CATTPAMGSPLHF
TRBD1,NA,TRBV7-2,TRBJ2-7,TGTGCCAGCAGCTTCGCGGGACAGGCGAGGGAGCAGTACTTC,CASSFAGQAREQYF
NA,NA,TRBV14,TRBJ2-7,TGTGCCAGCAGTCATAGGGGACTCGATTGGGAGCAGTACTTC,CASSHRGLDWEQYF
NA,NA,TRBV5-1,TRBJ2-2,TGCGCCAGCAGCCTTCTAGGGGCCTGGGGCACCGGGGAGCTGTTTTTT,CASSLLGAWGTGELFF
NA,NA,TRBV6-5,TRBJ1-3,TGTGCCACCATGGTAGATCGATCGTGGGGAAACACCATATATTTT,CATMVDRSWGNTIYF
TRBD1,NA,TRBV11-2,TRBJ2-5,TGTGCCAGCATAACTGGGACAGGGATGGGGACCCAGTACTTC,CASITGTGMGTQYF
NA,NA,TRBV19,TRBJ2-7,TGTGCCAGTAATGACCCGGGATCTTTTTCCTACGAGCAGTACTTC,CASNDPGSFSYEQYF
TRBD2,NA,TRBV6-6,TRBJ2-1,TGTGCCAGCATCCCCAGGGAGCGGGGGTACAATGAGCAGTTCTTC,CASIPRERGYNEQFF
NA,once,TRBV19,TRBJ1-4,TGTGCCAGTAGTTCCCGGAGAGCAACTAATGAAAAACTGTTTTTT,CASSSRRATNEKLFF
NA,NA,TRBV29-1,TRBJ2-7,TGCAGCGCCTCGTTGGGATCGGAAAGGGAGCAGTACTTC,CSASLGSEREQYF
TRBD2,NA,TRBV25-1,TRBJ2-3,TGTGCCAGCAGTGAATGGGAGGGTAGCACAGATACGCAGTATTTT,CASSEWEGSTDTQYF
TRBD1,NA,TRBV5-4,TRBJ1-2,TGTGCCAGCAGCTTGGCGGGTCCTAGGGGGCGCTATGGCTACACCTTC,CASSLAGPRGRYGYTF
NA,NA,TRBV30,TRBJ2-3,TGTGCCTGGAGTTACACAGATACGCAGTATTTT,CAWSYTDTQYF
TRBD1,NA,TRBV27,TRBJ1-2,TGTGCCAGCAGTTCACCGGGACAGGGAATCGGCTACACCTTC,CASSSPGQGIGYTF
NA,NA,TRBV5-1,TRBJ1-6,TGCGCCAGCAGCTTTGGGAGCTCCTATAATTCACCCCTCCACTTT,CASSFGSSYNSPLHF
NA,NA,TRBV30,TRBJ1-1,TGTGCCTTCGAAAAATACTACCGTAGTGAAGCTTTCTTT,CAFEKYYRSEAFF
NA,NA,TRBV27,TRBJ2-6,TGTGCCAGCAGTTTACGCCCCTCAGTAGGGGCTGGGGCCAACGTCCTGACTTTC,CASSLRPSVGAGANVLTF
TRBD2,NA,TRBV9,TRBJ2-7,TGTGCCAGCAGCGAGCTTAGCGGGAGCTACGAGCAGTACTTC,CASSELSGSYEQYF
TRBD1,NA,TRBV6-6,TRBJ1-2,TGTGCCAGCGGCCCCTCAGGGACAGTCCTTGGCTACACCTTC,CASGPSGTVLGYTF
NA,NA,TRBV28,TRBJ1-2,TGTGCCAGCACGTCAGCATCCCCCAACTATGGCTACACCTTC,CASTSASPNYGYTF
NA,NA,TRBV9,TRBJ2-1,TGTGCCAGCAGCGTAGCCCCCACACGGAGCCCCTACAATGAGCAGTTCTTC,CASSVAPTRSPYNEQFF
NA,NA,TRBV19,TRBJ1-1,TGTGCCAGTAGTCTGGGGTTGGACACTGAAGCTTTCTTT,CASSLGLDTEAFF
NA,NA,TRBV5-1,TRBJ2-5,TGCGCCAGCAGCTTGCGGGGGACCCAGTACTTC,CASSLRGTQYF
NA,few,TRBV7-7,TRBJ2-1,TGTGCCAGCAGCTTAGGGCAGAATAATGAGCAGTTCTTC,CASSLGQNNEQFF
TRBD1,NA,TRBV6-1,TRBJ2-2,TGTGCCAGCAGCACAAGGGACAGGGGGGCCGGGGAGCTGTTTTTT,CASSTRDRGAGELFF
NA,NA,TRBV30,TRBJ1-5,TGTGCCTGGAGTGATCAGGATCAGCCCCAGCATTTT,CAWSDQDQPQHF
NA,NA,TRBV10-3,TRBJ2-1,TGTGCCATCAGTGAGAACGGGGACAATGAGCAGTTCTTC,CAISENGDNEQFF
NA,NA,TRBV7-3,TRBJ1-1,TGTGCCAGCAGCTTAAGACCACAGGGCTCTATGAACACTGAAGCTTTCTTT,CASSLRPQGSMNTEAFF
NA,NA,TRBV7-3,TRBJ2-2,TGTGCCAGCAGCATTGACGGGGGGGAGCTGTTTTTT,CASSIDGGELFF
NA,NA,TRBV30,TRBJ2-3,TGTGCCTGGACAGGGAGTTCGGATACGCAGTATTTT,CAWTGSSDTQYF
TRBD2,NA,TRBV11-3,TRBJ2-1,TGTGCCAGCAGCTTAGGGGGGACTAGCGGGAGTAATGAGCAGTTCTTC,CASSLGGTSGSNEQFF
TRBD2,NA,TRBV7-2,TRBJ2-1,TGTGCCAGCAGCTTAAGGGGACTAGCGGGAATTGTGCGCAATGAGCAGTTCTTC,CASSLRGLAGIVRNEQFF
TRBD1,NA,TRBV9,TRBJ2-4,TGTGCCAGCAGCAGGACGGGACAGTTTGAAAACATTCAGTACTTC,CASSRTGQFENIQYF
NA,NA,TRBV6-1,TRBJ2-7,TGTGCCAGCAGTGATCCACCGGCCTATAGGTACGAGCAGTACTTC,CASSDPPAYRYEQYF
TRBD1,NA,TRBV25-1,TRBJ1-1,TGTGCCAGCAGTGACCCGGGACAGGAAGCTTTCTTT,CASSDPGQEAFF
TRBD1,NA,TRBV9,TRBJ1-2,TGTGCCAGCAGCGTTCAGGGGGGGTATGGCTACACCTTC,CASSVQGGYGYTF
TRBD1,few,TRBV7-8,TRBJ1-1,TGTGCCAGCAGCCCATCGTCCCAGGGGGCAAGGTTGGACACTGAAGCTTTCTTT,CASSPSSQGARLDTEAFF